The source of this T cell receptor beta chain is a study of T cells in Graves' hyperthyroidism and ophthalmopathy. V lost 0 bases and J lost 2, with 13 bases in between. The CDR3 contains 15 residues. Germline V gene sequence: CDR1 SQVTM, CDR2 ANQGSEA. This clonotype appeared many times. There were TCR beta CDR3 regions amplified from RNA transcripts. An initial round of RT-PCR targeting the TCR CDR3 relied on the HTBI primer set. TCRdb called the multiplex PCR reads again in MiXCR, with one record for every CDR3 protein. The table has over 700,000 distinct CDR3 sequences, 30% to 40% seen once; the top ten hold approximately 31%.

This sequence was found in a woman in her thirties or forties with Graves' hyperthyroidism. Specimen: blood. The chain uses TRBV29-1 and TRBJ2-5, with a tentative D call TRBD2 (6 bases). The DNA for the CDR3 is TGCAGCGTTGAAGACGGTATCGGGGGACAAGAGACCCAGTACTTC. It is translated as CSVEDGIGGQETQYF.